This TCR beta chain is drawn from a study of metastatic and nonmetastatic thyroid tumors. Turning to the study itself: The comparison covered peripheral blood and tumor or nodule tissue in malignant and benign thyroid patients.

For this clone: Its antigen is currently unknown.

The CDR3 spans 14 residues. Losses at the gene ends were 4 bases for V and 1 base for J; bases not matched to a gene: 4. Germline V gene lookup returns CDR1 SGHAT and CDR2 FQNNGV. Using MiXCR, TCRdb re-called clones from the PCR reads. This sample has 10,000 to 15,000 clones; roughly 29% occur once, and the top ten carry 18%. All patients reached thyroid surgery having received no treatment beforehand. General observations from the study: A significant increase in TCR beta diversity was reportedly seen in malignant thyroid tumors relative to benign nodules, in blood and tumor.

The TCR comes from a female donor with papillary thyroid cancer or a benign thyroid nodule (not recorded which). Some clones in this sample may be carry-over from other donors' samples. This rearrangement joins TRBV11-2 to TRBJ2-7; TRBD2 matches 7 bases. The sequencing sample was made of tumor tissue. The CDR3 DNA reads TGTGCCAGCAGCTGGGGGGGGAGGTCCTACGAGCAGTACTTC. Protein product: CASSWGGRSYEQYF.